This T cell receptor (beta chain) comes out of a study of tumor T cells in aggressive B-cell lymphoma. CDR3 length: 15 amino acids. The J segment lost 4 bases and the V segment lost 4 bases, leaving 4 bases of the junction unmatched. Germline V CDR1 and CDR2: SGHTA, FQGNSA. Only in-frame clones appear in the TCRdb table, and some are missing; sequencing was by immunoSEQ multiplex PCR. The data contain some 5,700 clones, 82% of them singletons. The receptor's source is an adult with diffuse large B cell lymphoma. Sequencing input: tumor tissue. This chain joins TRBV7-2 and TRBJ2-7, with 13 positions matching TRBD2. In nucleotides, the CDR3 is TGTGCCAGCAGCTCGACTAGCGGGGGGATTTACGAGCAGTACTTC. Its protein product is CASSSTSGGIYEQYF.